This entry lists 10 T cell receptor beta chains sequenced from one sample in a study of blood T cell repertoires in COVID-19. TCRdb's table, derived via immunoSEQ multiplex PCR, lists solely in-frame clones and lacks some. The sample has 350,000 to 400,000 clones, about 88% seen once; the top ten hold 2.5% to 3.5%. Sequences were obtained from PBMCs or T cells enriched from blood (not recorded which). The receptor source for this set is a woman in her thirties who had recovered from COVID-19.

The rearrangement joins TRBV3-1 (or the pseudogene TRBV3-2) to TRBJ2-7; tentative D call: TRBD2 (5 bases). From germline, CDR1 is LGHDT and CDR2 YNNKEL (reference sequence). The CDR3 is made up of 14 amino acids. The V end lost 2 bases, the J end lost 0 bases, and 8 bases lay between the germline ends. CDR3 sequence reads: CASSQSGVSYEQYF. CDR3 coding DNA: TGTGCCAGCAGCCAAAGCGGAGTCTCCTACGAGCAGTACTTC.

The genes are TRBV5-1 and TRBJ1-5; D remains unclear. The germline V gene encodes CDR1 SGHRS and CDR2 YFSETQ. The CDR3 sequence is 15 residues long. The V and J ends lost 1 base and 6 bases respectively, with 14 bases between them. The CDR3: CASSLFGARGQPQHF. In DNA, the CDR3 is TGCGCCAGCAGCTTGTTCGGAGCGAGAGGTCAGCCCCAGCATTTT.

The rearrangement uses TRBV29-1 and TRBJ2-7; D perhaps matches TRBD1 (7 bases). The CDR3 sequence is 13 residues long. V shed 6 bases and J shed 3 bases, with 15 bases lying between them. Germline lookup yields CDR1 SQVTM and CDR2 ANQGSEA. The CDR3 bases are TGCAGCGTGGGAGGACAGGCTATCTACGAGCAGTACTTC. Amino acid sequence: CSVGGQAIYEQYF.

The chain joins TRBV13 to TRBJ1-2; maybe TRBD1 (6 bases). V was cut by 5 bases and J by 0 bases, with 13 bases left in between. CDR1 and CDR2 (germline): PRHDT, FYEKMQ (reference sequence). The CDR3 consists of 15 residues. The CDR3: CASSRLTGANYGYTF. CDR3 DNA sequence: TGTGCCAGCAGCAGGCTGACAGGAGCTAACTATGGCTACACCTTC.

V and J are TRBV7-2 and TRBJ2-1; 14 bases map to TRBD2. This CDR3 has 15 amino acids. Losses at the gene ends were 3 bases for V and 5 bases for J; bases not matched to a gene: 0. Germline V CDR1 and CDR2: SGHTA, FQGNSA. This CDR3 reads CASSLGLAGDNEQFF. DNA for the CDR3: TGTGCCAGCAGCTTGGGACTAGCGGGGGACAATGAGCAGTTCTTC.

V gene TRBV30 combines with J gene TRBJ2-2; D is unclear. V was cut by 2 bases and J by 3 bases, with 13 bases left in between. Per the germline V gene, CDR1 is GTSNPN and CDR2 is SVGIG (reference sequence). This CDR3 has 15 amino acids. The CDR3 nucleotides read TGTGCCTGGAGTCCCGGCAGGTTTGACACCGGGGAGCTGTTTTTT. Its translation is CAWSPGRFDTGELFF.

The chain employs TRBV6-5 and TRBJ2-3; no clear D. Germline CDR1 MNHEY, CDR2 SVGAGI. This CDR3 spans 13 amino acids. Trimming left V 6 bases short and J 0 bases short, with 7 bases between. The CDR3 nucleotides read TGTGCCAGCAGGCATACTAGCACAGATACGCAGTATTTT. Protein product: CASRHTSTDTQYF.

J is TRBJ1-2 and V is TRBV2, with 7 bases identical to TRBD1. Germline assignment: CDR1 SNHLY and CDR2 FYNNEI. V shed 3 bases and J 5 bases; nucleotides not matched to a gene: 6. CDR3 size: 14 residues. The CDR3, as DNA: TGTGCCAGCAGTGATTACAGGGGATTTTATGGCTACACCTTC. As protein: CASSDYRGFYGYTF. The whole variable domain, remainder taken from reference TRBV2 and TRBJ1-2, is EPEVTQTPSHQVTQMGQEVILRCVPISNHLYFYWYRQILGQKVEFLVSFYNNEISEKSEIFDDQFSVERPDGSNFTLKIRSTKLEDSAMYFCASSDYRGFYGYTFGSGTRLTVV.

This chain uses TRBV19 with TRBJ2-5; D possibly corresponds to TRBD1 (6 bases). V was cut by 6 bases and J by 3 bases, with 23 bases left in between. CDR3 length equals 17 residues. Per germline, CDR1 LNHDA and CDR2 SQIVND (reference sequence). CDR3 loop: CASSKGDGTQKKETQYF. CDR3 nucleotide sequence: TGTGCCAGTAGCAAGGGAGATGGGACACAAAAGAAAGAGACCCAGTACTTC.

V usage is TRBV6-5 and J usage is TRBJ1-2; D perhaps matches TRBD1 (5 bases). CDR1 is MNHEY and CDR2 is SVGAGI in the germline V gene. This CDR3 contains 16 residues. V was trimmed by 0 bases and J by 4 bases, leaving 15 bases between them. DNA for the CDR3: TGTGCCAGCAGTTACTCCTCCACCCAGGGCAGCTATGGCTACACCTTC. Translation gives CASSYSSTQGSYGYTF.